This T cell receptor (beta chain) was sequenced for a study of cytomegalovirus exposure and HLA in healthy donors. Across the whole study: In an early release, HLA-typed donors contributed about 80 million unique TCR sequences.

PCR employed 60 Vbeta and 13 Jbeta primers. TCRdb's table, derived via immunoSEQ multiplex PCR, lists solely in-frame clones and lacks some. The repertoire includes 90,000 to 110,000 clones, roughly 80% of them detected once, and 6% to 8% sits in the top ten. This clonotype was obtained from a man aged 25-45 years in good health and CMV-seropositive. What was sequenced was PBMCs.

The CDR3 is CASSLDPGGGSGYTF. Written as DNA, the CDR3 is TGTGCCAGCAGCTTAGATCCAGGGGGCGGCTCTGGCTACACCTTC. V is TRBV11-2 and J is TRBJ1-2; 8 bases are shared with TRBD1. J was trimmed by 7 bases and V by 0 bases; bases with no gene match: 7. The CDR3 is 15 amino acids. Germline loops: CDR1 SGHAT, CDR2 FQNNGV. Filled out from reference TRBV11-2 and TRBJ1-2, the complete variable domain reads EAGVAQSPRYKIIEKRQSVAFWCNPISGHATLYWYQQILGQGPKLLIQFQNNGVVDDSQLPKDRFSAERLKGVDSTLKIQPAKLEDSAVYLCASSLDPGGGSGYTFGSGTRLTVV.